This T cell receptor beta chain appears in the sequencing data of a study of cytomegalovirus exposure and HLA in healthy donors. General study results and limits: When a later analysis compared HLA-associated TCR beta chains with equally common others, the HLA-associated chains turned out to be more clonally expanded and to have lower generation probabilities.

As for this clone: What it binds is not known.

Germline-derived CDR1 and CDR2 are MNHEY and SMNVEV (reference sequence). Trimming stripped 5 bases from V and 4 bases from J, with 15 bases between. The CDR3 has 14 residues. Primers included in the PCR were 60 Vbeta and 13 Jbeta primers. The method was immunoSEQ multiplex PCR; TCRdb's version includes in-frame clones alone and lacks a portion of them. The sample shows about 170,000 clones, approximately 81% of them seen only once. This sequence joins TRBV27 and TRBJ2-7; D is possibly TRBD2 (6 bases). This clonotype originated in a woman between 18 and 30 years old in good health and CMV-seronegative. Specimen: PBMCs. The CDR3 nucleotides read TGTGCCAGCAGTCCACACCTCGCGGGGTACGAGCAGTACTTC. Translation gives CASSPHLAGYEQYF.